This T cell receptor (beta chain) stems from a study of shared clonotypes between healthy human individuals. V shed 1 base and J 7 bases; nucleotides not matched to a gene: 9. Germline values: CDR1 SGHTA, CDR2 FQGNSA. The CDR3 sequence is 16 residues long. Measured with immunoSEQ multiplex PCR; TCRdb has only the in-frame clones, and not every one. The sample includes around 2.3 million clones, approximately 96% of them seen just once. The source material was naive CD4+ T cells sorted from blood. Subset described: CD45RA+ positively selected. The origin of this receptor is a man aged 18 to 30 in good health. This chain uses TRBV7-2 with TRBJ2-7, with TRBD2 matching over 11 bases. CDR3 bases: TGTGCCAGCAGCTTAGACGGTACTAGCGGGAGTAGGGAGCAGTACTTC. It specifies CASSLDGTSGSREQYF.